This TCR beta chain was sequenced during a study of T cell responses to AZD1222 COVID-19 vaccine. The data were produced by immunoSEQ multiplex PCR, yet TCRdb's version contains in-frame clones alone and is incomplete. The sample has some 110,000 clones; roughly nine tenths are singletons. About this clone itself: The antigen is undetermined.

Findings and caveats of the study: Across spike, vaccine-associated CD4 TCRs were found, dominant at 160-218 and 743-854.

There are 15 residues in the CDR3. The germline V gene encodes CDR1 SNHLY and CDR2 FYNNEI. V was clipped by 0 bases and J by 3 bases, with 12 bases between them. The gene calls are TRBV2 and TRBJ2-7; D assignment may be TRBD1 or TRBD2 (6 bases each). This sequence was found in an adult who received the AZD1222 COVID-19 vaccine. The input for sequencing was peripheral blood, taken 28 days after the second AZD1222 dose. CDR3 DNA sequence: TGTGCCAGCAGTGAAGCGTCAGGGGACTTCTACGAGCAGTACTTC. It translates to CASSEASGDFYEQYF.